This TCR beta chain was documented in a study of post-analysis software for immune sequencing data (dated by TCRdb to the mid-2010s). Broadly, across the study: Disease courses on record covered relapsing-remitting, secondary progressive and progressive-relapsing multiple sclerosis, though some patients had no subtype annotation. The patient repertoires were compared against 10 to 12 previously published healthy control repertoires obtained from donors aged about 6 to 28 years. A subset of samples was prepared in parallel using single-end sample barcoding, then pooled and co-amplified after Illumina adapter ligation. The paper's findings and limits, for the study overall: Significantly higher frequencies in patients than in controls were found for roughly 5 TRBV segments, including TRBV5-6, TRBV5-1 and TRBV20-1. Strong co-clustering of samples prepared in the same batch was shown by direct clustering with F measure, prompting a batch-effect correction. The multiple sclerosis patient group was slightly younger than the control group. Multiple sclerosis patients had significantly lower normalized Chao1 diversity than controls, a result that suggests substantial peripheral T-cell clonal expansion.

Deletion took 6 bases off V and 3 bases off J, with a span of 15 bases between the germline ends. Sequences SGHTA (CDR1) and FQGNSA (CDR2) are obtained from the germline V gene. The CDR3 starts with the cysteine, ends with the phenylalanine, and has 14 residues. The DNA shown is the 42-base CDR3, in frame from base 1. To demonstrate the VDJtools post-analysis software, the study profiled TCR beta repertoires from the peripheral blood of 10 to 15 young patients with multiple sclerosis. The multiple sclerosis patients were children and adolescents ranging in age from about 6 to 17 years. To note about this clonotype: There is no known antigen for this receptor. There are no base qualities to consult, and no much larger clone falls within one base.

The library was generated by PCR. The sequencing machine was an Illumina HiSeq 2500. Unique molecular identifiers were incorporated into TCR beta cDNA libraries to reduce PCR and sequencing biases. Every 1 to 10 million input T cells yielded roughly 500,000 cDNA molecules, meaning each molecule approximated one T cell. The patient libraries were prepared and sequenced with the same protocol used for the earlier healthy control dataset. Samples belonging to the same batch were prepared together, multiplexed and sequenced on a shared HiSeq lane. As for the authors' bioinformatics: Raw barcoded reads were processed with MIGEC, discarding single-read molecular identifier groups before consensus assembly and CDR3 extraction. Clonotype tables were post-analysed with VDJtools, and diversity was normalized by down-sampling all datasets to the smallest sample size. To correct batch-related cross-sample contamination, repertoire overlap clustering matched CDR3 amino acid sequences but not nucleotide sequences. TCRdb ran its own pipeline on the public reads, namely fastp trimming at Q25 and MiXCR clone calling, and kept in-frame beta chains. Each entry is one CDR3 protein sequence, shown with its most common DNA and genes. The V and J calls and clone size come from TCRdb's table, not from the authors' own analysis. This sample comprises around 770,000 distinct CDR3 sequences, 40% to 55% of them detected only once. The ten most abundant clones make up 4.9% of the sample.

Sequencing used blood. This chain joins TRBV7-2 to TRBJ2-7; D gene: possibly TRBD2, on 6 matching bases. The sequence came from a girl aged 5 to 17 with multiple sclerosis. The bases read TGTGCCAGCAGTCCCGTGACTAGTGGCTACGAGCAGTACTTC. It specifies CASSPVTSGYEQYF.